The clone carrying this TCR beta chain was counted many times. These data belong to a study of human T cells and chemical hapten exposure. Noted time point: patch test 3, about 24 weeks after DPC sensitization. Documented treatment: therapeutic diphenylcyclopropenone sensitization with weekly scalp DPC. TCRdb reprocessed the RACE reads with MiXCR, giving one entry per CDR3 protein. The sample has 180,000 or so distinct CDR3 sequences; around 25% are singletons. The receptor comes from a woman in her thirties or forties with alopecia areata. Some clones in this sample may be carry-over from other donors' samples. Specimen: whole blood, collected in connection with sensitization to the hapten diphenylcyclopropenone (DPC).

The CDR3 DNA follows: TGCGCCAGCAGCTTGGACAGGGCAAGCACAGATACGCAGTATTTT. Amino acids: CASSLDRASTDTQYF. V and J are TRBV5-1 and TRBJ2-3, with TRBD1 as a possible D gene (6 bases). Germline CDR1 and CDR2: SGHRS and YFSETQ. The CDR3 runs 15 residues. Trimming left V 0 bases short and J 0 bases short, with 8 bases between.